One and the same sample provided the 2 T cell receptor beta chains below, sequenced in a study of cytomegalovirus exposure and HLA in healthy donors. In the PCR, 60 Vbeta and 13 Jbeta primers were used. Profiled with immunoSEQ multiplex PCR; TCRdb holds only in-frame clones, not every one. The sample holds approximately 160,000 clones, around 79% seen once. Sequenced input: PBMCs. The origin of the receptors is a woman between 40 and 55 years old in good health and CMV-seropositive.

This chain joins TRBV30 and TRBJ2-7; possibly TRBD1 for D (6 bases). The CDR3 contains 13 residues. With 2 bases removed from V and 0 bases from J, the gap between germline ends came to 8 bases. Germline CDR1 GTSNPN, CDR2 SVGIG (reference sequence). CDR3 sequence (DNA): TGTGCCTGGAGTAGAGGGGGCTCCTACGAGCAGTACTTC. Translation: CAWSRGGSYEQYF. Combining the CDR3 with reference TRBV30 and TRBJ2-7 gives the whole variable domain SQTIHQWPATLVQPVGSPLSLECTVEGTSNPNLYWYRQAAGRGLQLLFYSVGIGQISSEVPQNLSASRPQDRQFILSSKKLLLSDSGFYLCAWSRGGSYEQYFGPGTRLTVT.

The rearrangement links TRBV30 to TRBJ1-4; unclear D gene. Germline V CDR1 and CDR2: GTSNPN, SVGIG (reference sequence). V was cut by 1 base and J by 0 bases, with 9 bases left in between. CDR3 length: 15 residues. Here the CDR3 DNA reads TGTGCCTGGAGTGGCCCGGGATCAACTAATGAAAAACTGTTTTTT. Its protein is CAWSGPGSTNEKLFF.